Listed below are T cell receptor beta chains from one sample, sequenced in a study of identical twins. From the 5' RACE reads, TCRdb called clonotypes with MiXCR, one entry per CDR3 protein. The sample has hundreds of thousands of distinct CDR3 sequences; about a fifth are singletons. These records were also assigned to another study, of yellow fever vaccine responses in identical twins.

The sequencing input was CD4+ T cells sorted from blood. These receptors were collected from a woman between 18 and 30 years old in good health. Each CDR3 is given with its conserved first and last residue. A D gene is named only where the DNA matches it firmly. Not all rows give a size; the values are once, few, many and, for expanded clones, a class.

D,V,J,size,CDR3,DNA
NA,TRBV7-9,TRBJ2-7,NA,CASSPDRNYYEQYF,TGTGCCAGCAGCCCGGACAGAAATTACTACGAGCAGTACTTC
TRBD2,TRBV5-1,TRBJ2-2,NA,CASSPSGSWSGELFF,TGCGCCAGCAGCCCTAGCGGGAGTTGGTCCGGGGAGCTGTTTTTT
NA,TRBV20-1,TRBJ1-3,NA,CSARGGNTIYF,TGCAGTGCCAGGGGTGGAAACACCATATATTTT
NA,TRBV6-2/TRBV6-3,TRBJ1-1,NA,CASSYRTEAFF,TGTGCCAGCAGTTATAGGACTGAAGCTTTCTTT
NA,TRBV24-1,TRBJ2-1,few,CATSQFGTSYNEQFF,TGTGCCACCAGTCAGTTTGGGACCTCCTACAATGAGCAGTTCTTC
NA,TRBV15,TRBJ1-1,many,CATSRGVNTEAFF,TGTGCCACCAGCAGAGGAGTAAACACTGAAGCTTTCTTT
NA,TRBV7-2,TRBJ2-1,few,CASSRRFGRGNNEQFF,TGTGCCAGCAGCCGCAGATTTGGGAGAGGGAACAATGAGCAGTTCTTC
TRBD2,TRBV11-2,TRBJ2-2,NA,CASSLVPGLVFSPGELFF,TGTGCCAGCAGCTTAGTCCCGGGACTAGTTTTCTCCCCCGGGGAGCTATTTTTT
NA,TRBV12-3/TRBV12-4,TRBJ1-2,few,CASSFWGGRFDYGYTF,TGTGCCAGCAGTTTTTGGGGAGGCCGTTTTGACTATGGCTACACCTTC
NA,TRBV20-1,TRBJ2-7,many,CSARPGYGYEQYF,TGCAGTGCTAGGCCTGGATACGGCTACGAGCAGTACTTC
NA,TRBV5-1,TRBJ2-3,few,CASSLEPLGGPADTQYF,TGCGCCAGCAGCTTGGAACCCCTTGGGGGGCCCGCAGATACGCAGTATTTT
TRBD1,TRBV29-1,TRBJ2-7,NA,CSVVMVARQGVFQYF,TGCAGCGTTGTGATGGTAGCCCGACAGGGGGTATTTCAGTACTTC
TRBD2,TRBV5-8,TRBJ2-3,few,CASRLTSGTTDTQYF,TGTGCCAGCAGGCTGACTAGCGGAACCACAGATACGCAGTATTTT
NA,TRBV12-3/TRBV12-4,TRBJ1-1,few,CASSFREYTEAFF,TGTGCCAGCAGTTTCCGGGAGTACACTGAAGCTTTCTTT
NA,TRBV12-3/TRBV12-4,TRBJ2-7,NA,CASSLIGPPHYEQYF,TGTGCCAGCAGTTTGATCGGACCTCCACACTACGAGCAGTACTTC
NA,TRBV4-1,TRBJ1-1,NA,CASSQTWEGVATEAFF,TGCGCCAGCAGCCAAACCTGGGAAGGTGTGGCCACTGAAGCTTTCTTT
NA,TRBV29-1,TRBJ2-5,NA,CSVDGKVLETQYF,TGCAGCGTTGATGGGAAAGTATTGGAGACCCAGTACTTC
NA,TRBV10-3,TRBJ2-2,NA,CAIRRDRSNTGELFF,TGTGCCATCAGGAGGGACCGATCGAACACCGGGGAGCTGTTTTTT
NA,TRBV13,TRBJ1-4,many,CASSLGGKDEKLFF,TGTGCCAGCAGCTTAGGAGGGAAAGACGAAAAACTGTTTTTT
TRBD1,TRBV5-1,TRBJ2-5,few,CASRLTGEDQETQYF,TGCGCCAGCCGCCTGACAGGGGAGGACCAAGAGACCCAGTACTTC